This T cell receptor beta chain appears in the sequencing data of a study of naive and memory T cell subsets. Study-wide results and limits: Clonotypes are single alpha or beta chains, not paired receptors. A few larger clonotypes appeared in naive repertoires, especially CD8, possibly memory cells re-expressing CD45RA.

Details on this clonotype: Its antigen is not identified.

Both TRBC1 and TRBC2 were covered by a beta constant-region primer of two equimolar oligonucleotides. Nested alpha and beta constant-region primers with the SP2 primer drove four PCR rounds on ligated cDNA. TCRdb reanalysed the UMI-ligation and nested PCR reads using MiXCR and keeps one entry per CDR3 protein. Of about 150,000 distinct CDR3 sequences in the sample, roughly 23% were seen once. The CDR3 length is 16 residues. With 2 bases clipped from V and 1 base from J, the junction kept 2 bases outside the gene matches. Looked up from germline, CDR1 is MNHEY and CDR2 is SVGAGI. The chain recombines TRBV6-5 with TRBJ2-2; 9 bases map to TRBD1. The origin of this receptor is a human donor in good health. The sequenced sample was naive CD4+ T cells from blood. CDR3: CASSYLGQGNTGELFF. CDR3 DNA: TGTGCCAGCAGTTACCTGGGACAGGGGAACACCGGGGAGCTGTTTTTT.